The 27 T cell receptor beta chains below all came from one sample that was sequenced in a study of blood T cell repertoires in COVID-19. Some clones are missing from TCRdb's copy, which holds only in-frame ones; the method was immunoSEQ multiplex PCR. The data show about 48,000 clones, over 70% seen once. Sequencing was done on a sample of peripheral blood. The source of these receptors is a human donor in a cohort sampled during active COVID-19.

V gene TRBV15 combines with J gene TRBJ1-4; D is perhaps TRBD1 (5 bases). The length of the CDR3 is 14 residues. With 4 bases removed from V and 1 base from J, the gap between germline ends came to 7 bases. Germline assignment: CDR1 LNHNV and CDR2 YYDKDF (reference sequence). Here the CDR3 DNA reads TGTGCCACCAGCACCGACAGAACTAATGAAAAACTGTTTTTT. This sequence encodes CATSTDRTNEKLFF.

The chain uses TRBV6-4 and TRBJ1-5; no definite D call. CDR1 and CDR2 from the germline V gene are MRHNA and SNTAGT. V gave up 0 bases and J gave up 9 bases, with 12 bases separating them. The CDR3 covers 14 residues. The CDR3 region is CASSDSGVIRPQHF. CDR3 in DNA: TGTGCCAGCAGTGACTCCGGGGTAATTCGGCCCCAGCATTTT.

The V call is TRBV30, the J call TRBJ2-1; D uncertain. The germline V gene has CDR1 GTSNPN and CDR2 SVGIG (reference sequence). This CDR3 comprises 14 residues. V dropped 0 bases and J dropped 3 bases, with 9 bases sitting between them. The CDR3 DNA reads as TGTGCCTGGAGTGTACTCAAGTACTACAATGAGCAGTTCTTC. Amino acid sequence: CAWSVLKYYNEQFF.

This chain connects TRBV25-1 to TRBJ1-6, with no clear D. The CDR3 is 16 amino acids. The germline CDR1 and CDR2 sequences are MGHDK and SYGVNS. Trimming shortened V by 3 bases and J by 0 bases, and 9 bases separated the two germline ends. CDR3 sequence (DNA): TGTGCCAGCAGTGACTTACTTCGCTCCTATAATTCACCCCTCCACTTT. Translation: CASSDLLRSYNSPLHF.

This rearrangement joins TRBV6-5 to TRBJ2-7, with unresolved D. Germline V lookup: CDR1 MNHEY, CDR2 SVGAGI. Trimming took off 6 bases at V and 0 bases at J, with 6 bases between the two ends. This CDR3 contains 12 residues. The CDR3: CASRSYSYEQYF. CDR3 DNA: TGTGCCAGCAGATCCTACTCCTACGAGCAGTACTTC.

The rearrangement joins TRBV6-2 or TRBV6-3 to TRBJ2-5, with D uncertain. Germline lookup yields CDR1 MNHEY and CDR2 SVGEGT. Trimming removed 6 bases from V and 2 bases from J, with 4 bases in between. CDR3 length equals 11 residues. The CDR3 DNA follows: TGTGCCAGCAGCATACAAGAGACCCAGTACTTC. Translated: CASSIQETQYF.

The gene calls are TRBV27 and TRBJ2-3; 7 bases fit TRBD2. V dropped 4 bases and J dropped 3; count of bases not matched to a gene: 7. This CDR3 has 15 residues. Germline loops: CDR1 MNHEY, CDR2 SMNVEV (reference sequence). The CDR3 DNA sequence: TGTGCCAGCAGTTATTCCGGACTAGGGACAGATACGCAGTATTTT. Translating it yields CASSYSGLGTDTQYF.

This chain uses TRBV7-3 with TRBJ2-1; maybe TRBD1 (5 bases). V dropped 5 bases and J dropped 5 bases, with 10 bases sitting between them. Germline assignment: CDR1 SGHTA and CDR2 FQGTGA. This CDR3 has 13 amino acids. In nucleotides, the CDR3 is TGTGCCAGCAGCACAGGACCCAACAATGAGCAGTTCTTC. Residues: CASSTGPNNEQFF.

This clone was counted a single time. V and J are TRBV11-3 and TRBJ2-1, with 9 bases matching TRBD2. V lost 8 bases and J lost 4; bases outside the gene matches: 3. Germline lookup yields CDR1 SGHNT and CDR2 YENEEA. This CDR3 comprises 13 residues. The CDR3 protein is CASGRGGYNEQFF. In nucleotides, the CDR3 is TGTGCCAGCGGGCGGGGGGGTTACAATGAGCAGTTCTTC.

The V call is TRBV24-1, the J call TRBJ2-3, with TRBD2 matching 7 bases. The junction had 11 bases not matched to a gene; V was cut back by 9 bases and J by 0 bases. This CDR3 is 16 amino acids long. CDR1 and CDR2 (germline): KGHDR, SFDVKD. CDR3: CATGASGSASTDTQYF. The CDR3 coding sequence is TGTGCCACCGGGGCTAGCGGATCAGCTAGCACAGATACGCAGTATTTT.

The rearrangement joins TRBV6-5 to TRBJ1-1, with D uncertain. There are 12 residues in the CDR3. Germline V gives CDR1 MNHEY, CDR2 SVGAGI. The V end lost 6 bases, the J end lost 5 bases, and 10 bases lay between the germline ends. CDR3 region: CASRGGLTEAFF. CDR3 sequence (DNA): TGTGCCAGCAGGGGAGGGTTGACTGAAGCTTTCTTT.

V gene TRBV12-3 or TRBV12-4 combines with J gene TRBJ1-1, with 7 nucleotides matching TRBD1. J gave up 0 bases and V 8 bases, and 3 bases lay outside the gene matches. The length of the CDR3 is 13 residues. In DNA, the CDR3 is TGTGCCAGCGAGGGACAGCTGAACACTGAAGCTTTCTTT. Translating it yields CASEGQLNTEAFF.

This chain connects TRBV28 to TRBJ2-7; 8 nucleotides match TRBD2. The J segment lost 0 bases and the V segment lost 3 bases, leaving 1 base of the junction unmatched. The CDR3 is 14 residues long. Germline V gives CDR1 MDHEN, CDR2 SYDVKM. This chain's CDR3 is CASSFSGDSYEQYF. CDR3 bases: TGTGCCAGCAGTTTTAGCGGGGACTCCTACGAGCAGTACTTC. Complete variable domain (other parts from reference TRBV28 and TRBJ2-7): DVKVTQSSRYLVKRTGEKVFLECVQDMDHENMFWYRQDPGLGLRLIYFSYDVKMKEKGDIPEGYSVSREKKERFSLILESASTNQTSMYLCASSFSGDSYEQYFGPGTRLTVT.

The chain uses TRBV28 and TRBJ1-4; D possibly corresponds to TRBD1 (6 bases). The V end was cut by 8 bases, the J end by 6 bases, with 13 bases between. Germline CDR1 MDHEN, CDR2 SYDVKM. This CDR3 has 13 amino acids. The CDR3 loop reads CASHQGRDEKLFF. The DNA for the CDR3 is TGTGCCAGCCACCAGGGGAGAGATGAAAAACTGTTTTTT.

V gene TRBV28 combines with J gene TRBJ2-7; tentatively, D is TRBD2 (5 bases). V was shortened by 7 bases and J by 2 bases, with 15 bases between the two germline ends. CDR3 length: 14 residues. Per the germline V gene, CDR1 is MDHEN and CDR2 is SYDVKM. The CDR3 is CASTRGTRAYEQYF. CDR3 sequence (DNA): TGTGCCAGCACACGGGGTACGCGGGCCTACGAGCAGTACTTC.

CDR3 loop: CASSLGLAANTGELFF. The CDR3 DNA follows: TGTGCCAGCAGCTTGGGCCTAGCGGCGAACACCGGGGAGCTGTTTTTT. V is TRBV5-8 and J is TRBJ2-2; 7 bases fit TRBD2. Germline V CDR1 and CDR2: SGHTS, YDEGEE. The length of the CDR3 is 16 residues. Trimming took 0 bases from V and 0 from J; bases not matched to a gene: 2. Using reference TRBV5-8 and TRBJ2-2 for the parts outside the CDR3, the full variable domain is EAGVTQSPTHLIKTRGQQATLRCSPISGHTSVYWYQQALGLGLQFLLWYDEGEERNRGNFPPRFSGRQFPNYSSELNVNALELEDSALYLCASSLGLAANTGELFFGEGSRLTVL.

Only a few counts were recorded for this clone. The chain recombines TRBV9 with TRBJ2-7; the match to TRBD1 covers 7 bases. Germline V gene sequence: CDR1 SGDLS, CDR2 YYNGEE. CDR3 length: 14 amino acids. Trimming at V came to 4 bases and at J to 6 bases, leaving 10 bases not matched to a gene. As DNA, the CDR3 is TGTGCCAGCAGCCCAGAGACAGGGTTAGGCGAGCAGTACTTC. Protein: CASSPETGLGEQYF.

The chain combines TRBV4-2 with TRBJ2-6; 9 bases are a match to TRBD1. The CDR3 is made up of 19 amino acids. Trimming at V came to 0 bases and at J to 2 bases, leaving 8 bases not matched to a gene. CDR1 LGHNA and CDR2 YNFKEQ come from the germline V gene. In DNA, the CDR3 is TGTGCCAGCAGCCAAGATCGGGACAGGGTCTCAGCTGGGGCCAACGTCCTGACTTTC. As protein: CASSQDRDRVSAGANVLTF.

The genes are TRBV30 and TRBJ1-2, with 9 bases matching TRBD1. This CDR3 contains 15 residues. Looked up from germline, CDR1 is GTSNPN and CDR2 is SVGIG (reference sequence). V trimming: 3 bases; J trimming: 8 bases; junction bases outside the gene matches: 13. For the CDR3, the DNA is TGTGCCTGGAGAGAACCGGGACAGGGCCTGTTGGGCTACACCTTC. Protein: CAWREPGQGLLGYTF.

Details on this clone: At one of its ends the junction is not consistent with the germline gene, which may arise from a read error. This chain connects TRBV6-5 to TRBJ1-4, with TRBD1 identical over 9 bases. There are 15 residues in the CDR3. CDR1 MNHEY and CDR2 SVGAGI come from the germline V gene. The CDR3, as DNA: TGTGCCAGCAGTAACTCCGGGACAGGGAATGAAAAACTGTTTTTT. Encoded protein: CASSNSGTGNEKLFF.

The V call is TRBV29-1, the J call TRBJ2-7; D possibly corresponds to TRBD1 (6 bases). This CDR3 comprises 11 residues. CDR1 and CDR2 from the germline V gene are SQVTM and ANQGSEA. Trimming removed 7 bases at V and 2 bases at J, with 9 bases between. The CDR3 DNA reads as TGCAGCGCCCAGGGGACCTACGAGCAGTACTTC. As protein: CSAQGTYEQYF.

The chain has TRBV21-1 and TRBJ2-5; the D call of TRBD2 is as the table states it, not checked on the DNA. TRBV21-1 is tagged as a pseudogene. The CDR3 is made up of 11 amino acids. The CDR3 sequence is CASPRRETQYF. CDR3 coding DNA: TGTGCCAGCCCTAGAAGGGAGACCCAGTACTTC.

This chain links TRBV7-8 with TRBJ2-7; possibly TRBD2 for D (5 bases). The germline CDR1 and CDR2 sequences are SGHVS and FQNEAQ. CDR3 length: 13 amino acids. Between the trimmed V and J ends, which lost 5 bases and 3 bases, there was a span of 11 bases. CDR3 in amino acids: CASSQATSYEQYF. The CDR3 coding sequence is TGTGCCAGCAGCCAGGCCACTAGCTACGAGCAGTACTTC.

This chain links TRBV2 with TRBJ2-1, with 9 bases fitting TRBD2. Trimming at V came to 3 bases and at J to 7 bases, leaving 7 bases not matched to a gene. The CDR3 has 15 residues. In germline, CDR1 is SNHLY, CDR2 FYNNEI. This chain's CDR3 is CASSEREGPRNEQFF. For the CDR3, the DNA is TGTGCCAGCAGTGAGCGGGAGGGCCCTCGGAATGAGCAGTTCTTC.

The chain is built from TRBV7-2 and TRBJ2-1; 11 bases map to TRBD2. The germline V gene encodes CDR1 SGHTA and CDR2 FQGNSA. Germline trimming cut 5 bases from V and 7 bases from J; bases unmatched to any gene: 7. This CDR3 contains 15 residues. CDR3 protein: CASSPPSGRWNEQFF. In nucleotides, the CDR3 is TGTGCCAGCAGCCCTCCTAGCGGGAGGTGGAATGAGCAGTTCTTC. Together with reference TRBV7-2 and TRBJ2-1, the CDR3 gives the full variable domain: GAGVSQSPSNKVTEKGKDVELRCDPISGHTALYWYRQSLGQGLEFLIYFQGNSAPDKSGLPSDRFSAERTGGSVSTLTIQRTQQEDSAVYLCASSPPSGRWNEQFFGPGTRLTVL.

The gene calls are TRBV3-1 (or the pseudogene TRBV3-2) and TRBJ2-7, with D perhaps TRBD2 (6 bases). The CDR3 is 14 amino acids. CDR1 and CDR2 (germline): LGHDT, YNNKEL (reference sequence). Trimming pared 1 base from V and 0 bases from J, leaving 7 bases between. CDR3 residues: CASSQGGNSYEQYF. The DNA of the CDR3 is TGTGCCAGCAGCCAAGGCGGGAACTCCTACGAGCAGTACTTC.

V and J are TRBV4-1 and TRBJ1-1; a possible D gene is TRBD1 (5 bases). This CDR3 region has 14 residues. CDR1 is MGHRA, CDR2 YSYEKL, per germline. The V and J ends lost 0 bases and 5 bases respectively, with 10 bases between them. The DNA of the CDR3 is TGCGCCAGCAGCCAAGACGGGGGGGGGACTGAAGCTTTCTTT. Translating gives CASSQDGGGTEAFF.